This entry lists 14 T cell receptor beta chains sequenced from one sample in a study of shared clonotypes between healthy human individuals (dated by TCRdb to about 2020). Receptor amplification or capture employed the immunoSEQ multiplex PCR assay. TCRdb took over this immuneACCESS table, retaining in-frame rearrangements with V and J assigned. Such tables are incomplete; in checked studies, under half of the missing clones stem from an unresolved V gene, and the remainder is unexplained. This sample lists 450,000 to 500,000 clones; about three quarters were detected once. The ten largest make up 10% to 15% of the sample. The source material was PBMCs. The receptors derive from a woman between 40 and 55 years old in good health. Some clones in this sample may be carry-over from other donors' samples.

To note about this clone: With only one base between it and a far larger clone, this is likely a read error. Other DNA sequences in the sample encode the same CDR3. The rearrangement joins TRBV30 to TRBJ2-7, with TRBD1 identical over 8 bases. The CDR3 loop spans 16 amino acids. CDR1 and CDR2 from the germline V gene are GTSNPN and SVGIG (reference sequence). V lost 3 bases and J lost 0; bases outside the gene matches: 10. CDR3 in amino acids: CAWSALTGVYSYEQYF. The DNA of the CDR3 is TGTGCCTGGAGCGCCTTGACAGGGGTCTACTCCTACGAGCAGTACTTC.

The chain employs TRBV2 and TRBJ1-1; D is possibly TRBD1 (5 bases). Germline values: CDR1 SNHLY, CDR2 FYNNEI. Trimming removed 5 bases at V and 3 bases at J, with 13 bases between. The CDR3 extends over 14 amino acids. The CDR3 DNA follows: TGTGCCAGCAGTACAACCGGGACCTACACTGAAGCTTTCTTT. It yields the protein CASSTTGTYTEAFF. The full variable domain, its missing parts supplied by reference TRBV2 and TRBJ1-1, is EPEVTQTPSHQVTQMGQEVILRCVPISNHLYFYWYRQILGQKVEFLVSFYNNEISEKSEIFDDQFSVERPDGSNFTLKIRSTKLEDSAMYFCASSTTGTYTEAFFGQGTRLTVV.

The chain is built from TRBV28 and TRBJ1-1; weak D call: TRBD1 (5 bases). Germline V gives CDR1 MDHEN, CDR2 SYDVKM. This CDR3 is built from 16 residues. The V end lost 5 bases, the J end lost 2 bases, and 18 bases lay between the germline ends. CDR3 amino acids: CASSPRGVAINTEAFF. Written as DNA, the CDR3 is TGTGCCAGCAGTCCTCGAGGGGTCGCGATTAACACTGAAGCTTTCTTT. Full variable domain (rest looked up from reference TRBV28 and TRBJ1-1): DVKVTQSSRYLVKRTGEKVFLECVQDMDHENMFWYRQDPGLGLRLIYFSYDVKMKEKGDIPEGYSVSREKKERFSLILESASTNQTSMYLCASSPRGVAINTEAFFGQGTRLTVV.

This clone was counted a few times. The genes are TRBV6-6 and TRBJ2-1; 13 nucleotides agree with TRBD2. After removal of 2 bases from V and 9 bases from J, the junction contained 7 bases not matched to a gene. The germline V gene has CDR1 MNHNY and CDR2 SVGAGI (reference sequence). This CDR3 spans 16 amino acids. This CDR3 reads CASSYGLRLAGGEQFF. In DNA form, the CDR3 reads TGTGCCAGCAGTTACGGGCTGAGACTAGCGGGAGGTGAGCAGTTCTTC.

This clone was counted only a few times. V usage is TRBV14 and J usage is TRBJ1-2, with TRBD1 as a possible D gene (5 bases). CDR3 size: 14 residues. Trimming left V 5 bases short and J 4 bases short, with 14 bases between. From germline, CDR1 is SGHDN and CDR2 FVKESK. The CDR3 DNA is TGTGCCAGCAGCTCGGGGACCGATTTCTATGGCTACACCTTC. It yields the protein CASSSGTDFYGYTF.

The chain carries TRBV7-9 and TRBJ2-5; TRBD1 aligns across 7 bases. The CDR3 has 16 amino acids. Germline V lookup: CDR1 SEHNR, CDR2 FQNEAQ (reference sequence). The V segment lost 0 bases and the J segment 1 base; nucleotides outside the gene matches: 5. CDR3 nucleotide sequence: TGTGCCAGCAGCTTAGCCGGGACAGCATCCCAAGAGACCCAGTACTTC. This translates into CASSLAGTASQETQYF.

This clone occurred a few times. V is TRBV6-5 and J is TRBJ1-5; D is ambiguous. Germline CDR1 MNHEY, CDR2 SVGAGI. Between the trimmed V and J ends, which lost 6 bases and 0 bases, there was a span of 9 bases. The CDR3 runs to 14 residues. CDR3 amino acids: CASRPRFSNQPQHF. DNA of the CDR3: TGTGCCAGCAGACCGCGGTTTAGCAATCAGCCCCAGCATTTT.

This rearrangement joins TRBV28 to TRBJ2-1; TRBD1 matches 7 bases. Germline V gene sequence: CDR1 MDHEN, CDR2 SYDVKM. The CDR3 consists of 14 residues. The J segment lost 4 bases and the V segment lost 6 bases, leaving 6 bases of the junction unmatched. CDR3 sequence: CASRTGSRYNEQFF. The CDR3 nucleotides read TGTGCCAGCAGGACAGGGTCCCGATACAATGAGCAGTTCTTC.

V is TRBV11-3 and J is TRBJ2-5; D not certain. The J call may be faulty, since TRBJ2-7 better matches the DNA end. The CDR3 spans 15 residues. From germline, CDR1 is SGHNT and CDR2 YENEEA. The CDR3 region has the DNA TGTGCCAGCAGCTTTGATACTACCCGATCCTACGAGCAGTACTTC. It is translated as CASSFDTTRSYEQYF.

The chain combines TRBV27 with TRBJ2-1, with 9 positions matching TRBD1. There are 14 residues in the CDR3. V gave up 6 bases and J gave up 9 bases; unmatched junction bases: 9. In germline, CDR1 is MNHEY, CDR2 SMNVEV (reference sequence). CDR3 coding DNA: TGTGCCAGCAGGGGACAGGGAGGTGAACGTGAGCAGTTCTTC. Translation: CASRGQGGEREQFF.

This chain joins TRBV9 and TRBJ2-7; D is unresolved. Germline V gene lookup returns CDR1 SGDLS and CDR2 YYNGEE. V was shortened by 1 base and J by 6 bases, with 11 bases between the two germline ends. The CDR3 is 13 amino acids. In DNA form, the CDR3 reads TGTGCCAGCAGCGTATACAGTCAATCCGAGCAGTACTTC. Translation: CASSVYSQSEQYF.

The chain links TRBV5-1 to TRBJ2-3; no reliable D call. The CDR3 loop spans 16 amino acids. The V and J ends lost 4 bases and 4 bases respectively, with 19 bases between them. The V gene's germline CDR1 is SGHRS and CDR2 YFSETQ. The CDR3 loop reads CASSANPAALSDTQYF. CDR3 sequence (DNA): TGCGCCAGCAGCGCCAACCCCGCCGCCTTGTCAGATACGCAGTATTTT.

This clone occurred many times. The chain carries TRBV4-1 and TRBJ2-7, with D perhaps matching TRBD1 (5 bases). The CDR3 is 14 residues long. The germline V gene has CDR1 MGHRA and CDR2 YSYEKL. V was shortened by 6 bases and J by 3 bases, with 15 bases between the two germline ends. The CDR3 loop reads CASSPFDSNYEQYF. The CDR3 DNA is TGCGCCAGCAGTCCCTTCGACAGTAACTACGAGCAGTACTTC.

This sequence joins TRBV5-5 and TRBJ2-5, with 8 nucleotides matching TRBD1. The V gene's germline CDR1 is SGHKS and CDR2 YYEKEE (reference sequence). The CDR3 extends over 15 amino acids. V shed 0 bases and J 4 bases; nucleotides not matched to a gene: 5. The CDR3 loop reads CASSLGGTGRETQYF. DNA for the CDR3: TGTGCCAGCAGCTTGGGGGGGACAGGAAGAGAGACCCAGTACTTC. Filled out from reference TRBV5-5 and TRBJ2-5, the complete variable domain reads DAGVTQSPTHLIKTRGQQVTLRCSPISGHKSVSWYQQVLGQGPQFIFQYYEKEERGRGNFPDRFSARQFPNYSSELNVNALLLGDSALYLCASSLGGTGRETQYFGPGTRLLVL.